The 2 T cell receptor beta chains in this list originate from one sample, sequenced in a study of T cell responses to AZD1222 COVID-19 vaccine. Sequencing was performed with immunoSEQ multiplex PCR; in TCRdb, only in-frame clones are kept and a portion is missing. The sample has about 84,000 clones; 70% to 90% are singletons. Sequences were derived from peripheral blood, sampled on day 0 of AZD1222 vaccination. The source of these receptors is an adult in good health.

This clone was seen once. V and J are TRBV18 and TRBJ2-3; D possibly uses TRBD1 or TRBD2 (5 bases each). The CDR3 loop spans 14 amino acids. The V end was cut by 1 base, the J end by 2 bases, with 7 bases between. Germline lookup yields CDR1 KGHSH and CDR2 LQKENI. The CDR3 region is CASSPRDHTDTQYF. CDR3 nucleotide sequence: TGTGCCAGCTCACCACGGGACCACACAGATACGCAGTATTTT.

The chain uses TRBV19 and TRBJ2-7; the match to TRBD2 covers 9 bases. Germline-derived CDR1 and CDR2 are LNHDA and SQIVND (reference sequence). The CDR3 loop spans 15 amino acids. J lost 3 bases, V lost 4 bases, and 7 bases had no gene match. Here the CDR3 DNA reads TGTGCCAGTAGTAGTAGCGGGAGTAGGTACTACGAGCAGTACTTC. This codes for CASSSSGSRYYEQYF. Full variable domain (remainder filled in from reference TRBV19 and TRBJ2-7): DGGITQSPKYLFRKEGQNVTLSCEQNLNHDAMYWYRQDPGQGLRLIYYSQIVNDFQKGDIAEGYSVSREKKESFPLTVTSAQKNPTAFYLCASSSSGSRYYEQYFGPGTRLTVT.